The T cell receptor beta chain under discussion was sequenced for a study of blood T cell repertoires in COVID-19. Looking at the study overall: Researchers got acute and convalescent COVID-19 samples from the United States, Italy and Spain. T cells, B-cell-depleted T cells, or PBMCs provided the cDNA or gDNA that served as material.

Trimming left V 5 bases short and J 1 base short, with 12 bases between. The length of the CDR3 is 15 residues. Germline assignment: CDR1 LGHDT and CDR2 YNNKEL (reference sequence). In the source study's methods: From reference gene primer amplification, estimates of nucleated cell counts were derived. Sequencing was performed with immunoSEQ multiplex PCR; in TCRdb, only in-frame clones are kept and a portion is missing. Clone size and V and J calls were adopted from that table, with D and trimming inferred from the DNA. This table holds 100,000 to 120,000 clones, 76% found once. The J gene is TRBJ2-4, the V gene TRBV3-1 (or the pseudogene TRBV3-2); TRBD2 is a possible D gene (5 bases). The source material was peripheral blood. The clonotype comes from a woman of 80 years or more with acute or convalescent COVID-19. The DNA of the CDR3 is TGTGCCAGCAGCGAGAGGGTCCAGGCCAAAAACATTCAGTACTTC. Translation: CASSERVQAKNIQYF.